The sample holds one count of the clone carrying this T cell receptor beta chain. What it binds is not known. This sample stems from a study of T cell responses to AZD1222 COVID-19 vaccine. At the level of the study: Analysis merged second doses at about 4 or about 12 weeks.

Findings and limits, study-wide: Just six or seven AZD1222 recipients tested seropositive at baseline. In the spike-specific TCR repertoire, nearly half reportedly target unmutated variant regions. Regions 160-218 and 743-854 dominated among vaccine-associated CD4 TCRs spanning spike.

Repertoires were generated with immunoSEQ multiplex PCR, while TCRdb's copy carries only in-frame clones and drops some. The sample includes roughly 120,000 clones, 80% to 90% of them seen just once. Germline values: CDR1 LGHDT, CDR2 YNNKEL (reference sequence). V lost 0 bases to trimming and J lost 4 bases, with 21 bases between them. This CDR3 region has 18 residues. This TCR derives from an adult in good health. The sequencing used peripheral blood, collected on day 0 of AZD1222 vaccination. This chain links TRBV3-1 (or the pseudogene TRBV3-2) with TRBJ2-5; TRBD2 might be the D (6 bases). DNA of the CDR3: TGTGCCAGCAGCCAAGAAATCGGGGGTTGGGGCCCGGGAGAGACCCAGTACTTC. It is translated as CASSQEIGGWGPGETQYF.